This TCR beta chain comes out of a study of T-cell reconstitution after alpha-beta-depleted transplantation in children. Study-wide points: Several hundred rapidly expanded clones from non-depleted graft cells reportedly supplied alpha-beta T cells about two months post-transplant.

A note on this clonotype: The target antigen is unknown.

V trimming: 3 bases; J trimming: 2 bases; junction bases outside the gene matches: 5. CDR3 size: 16 residues. Per germline, CDR1 SGHVS and CDR2 FNYEAQ. During its preparation, the TCRbeta library received unique molecular identifiers. A single record per CDR3 protein comes from TCRdb applying MiXCR to the PCR reads. The sample consists of under 450,000 distinct CDR3 sequences, around 15% of them appearing once. This rearrangement joins TRBV7-6 to TRBJ2-5; 11 bases fit TRBD2. This clonotype was obtained from a boy under two years old who had a stem cell transplant for Wiskott-Aldrich syndrome, so the T cells may come from the graft donor. Sample: PBMCs, mostly from graft donor cells, taken 360 days after TCRalphabeta/CD19-depleted stem cell transplant. The DNA of the CDR3 is TGTGCCAGCAGCTTGCTGGTAGCGGGAGGGCAAGAGACCCAGTACTTC. Translating gives CASSLLVAGGQETQYF. The full variable domain, completed using reference TRBV7-6 and TRBJ2-5, is GAGVSQSPRYKVTKRGQDVALRCDPISGHVSLYWYRQALGQGPEFLTYFNYEAQQDKSGLPNDRFSAERPEGSISTLTIQRTEQRDSAMYRCASSLLVAGGQETQYFGPGTRLLVL.